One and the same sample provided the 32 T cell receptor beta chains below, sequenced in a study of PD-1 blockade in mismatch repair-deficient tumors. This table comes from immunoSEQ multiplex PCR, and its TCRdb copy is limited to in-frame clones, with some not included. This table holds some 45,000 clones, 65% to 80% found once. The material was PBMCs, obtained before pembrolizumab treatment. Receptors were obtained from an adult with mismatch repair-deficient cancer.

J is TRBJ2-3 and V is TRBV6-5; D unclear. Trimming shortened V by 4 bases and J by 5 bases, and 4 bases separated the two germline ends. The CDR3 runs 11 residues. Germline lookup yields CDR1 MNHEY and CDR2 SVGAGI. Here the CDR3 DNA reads TGTGCCAGCAGTTTTTTAGATACGCAGTATTTT. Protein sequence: CASSFLDTQYF.

The CDR3 sequence: CASSLKGELSYNEQFF. The CDR3, as DNA: TGTGCCAGCAGTTTGAAAGGGGAGCTCTCCTACAATGAGCAGTTCTTC. The genes are TRBV27 and TRBJ2-1, with D possibly called TRBD1 or TRBD2 (5 bases each). The CDR3 is made up of 16 amino acids. Germline V CDR1 and CDR2: MNHEY, SMNVEV (reference sequence). V dropped 3 bases and J dropped 0 bases, with 12 bases sitting between them.

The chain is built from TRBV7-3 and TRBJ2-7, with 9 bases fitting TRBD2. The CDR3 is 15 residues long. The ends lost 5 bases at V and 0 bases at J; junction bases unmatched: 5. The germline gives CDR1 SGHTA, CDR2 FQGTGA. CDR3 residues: CASSLSGGSSYEQYF. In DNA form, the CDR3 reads TGTGCCAGCAGCCTGAGCGGGGGGAGCTCCTACGAGCAGTACTTC.

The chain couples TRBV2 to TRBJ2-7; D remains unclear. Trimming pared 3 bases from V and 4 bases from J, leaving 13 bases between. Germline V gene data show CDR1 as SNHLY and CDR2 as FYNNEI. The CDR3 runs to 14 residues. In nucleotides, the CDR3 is TGTGCCAGCAGTGAGGGCAGGCGTCGGTACGAGCAGTACTTC. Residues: CASSEGRRRYEQYF.

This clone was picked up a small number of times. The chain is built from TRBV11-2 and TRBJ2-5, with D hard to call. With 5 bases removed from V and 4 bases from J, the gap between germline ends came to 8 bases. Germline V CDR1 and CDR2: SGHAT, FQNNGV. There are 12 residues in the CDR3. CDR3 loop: CASSPALETQYF. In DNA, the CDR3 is TGTGCCAGCAGCCCTGCCCTAGAGACCCAGTACTTC.

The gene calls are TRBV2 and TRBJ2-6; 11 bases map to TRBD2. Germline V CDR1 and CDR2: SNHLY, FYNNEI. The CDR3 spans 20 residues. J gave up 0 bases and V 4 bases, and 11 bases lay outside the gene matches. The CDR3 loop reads CASSVPGLAEFFSGANVLTF. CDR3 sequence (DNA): TGTGCCAGCAGTGTTCCGGGACTAGCGGAATTCTTCTCTGGGGCCAACGTCCTGACTTTC. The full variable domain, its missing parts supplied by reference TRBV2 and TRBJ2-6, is EPEVTQTPSHQVTQMGQEVILRCVPISNHLYFYWYRQILGQKVEFLVSFYNNEISEKSEIFDDQFSVERPDGSNFTLKIRSTKLEDSAMYFCASSVPGLAEFFSGANVLTFGAGSRLTVL.

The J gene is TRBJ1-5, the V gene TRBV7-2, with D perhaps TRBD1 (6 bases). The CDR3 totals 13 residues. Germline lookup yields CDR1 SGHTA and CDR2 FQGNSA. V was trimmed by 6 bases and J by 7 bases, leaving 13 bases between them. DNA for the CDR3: TGTGCCAGCAGGGGGGGGCTCGGGCAGCCCCAGCATTTT. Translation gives CASRGGLGQPQHF.

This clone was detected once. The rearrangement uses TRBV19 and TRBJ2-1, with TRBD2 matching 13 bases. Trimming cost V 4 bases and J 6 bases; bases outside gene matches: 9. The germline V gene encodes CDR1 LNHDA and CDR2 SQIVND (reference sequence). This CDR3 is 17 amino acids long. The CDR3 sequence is CASSTPWTSGSLNEQFF. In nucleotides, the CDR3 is TGTGCCAGTAGTACCCCCTGGACTAGCGGGAGTCTCAATGAGCAGTTCTTC.

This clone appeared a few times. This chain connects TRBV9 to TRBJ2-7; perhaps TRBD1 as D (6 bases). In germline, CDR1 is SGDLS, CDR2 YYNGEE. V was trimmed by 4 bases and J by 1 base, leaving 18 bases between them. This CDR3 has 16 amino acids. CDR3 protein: CASSPSGGTGSYEQYF. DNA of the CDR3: TGTGCCAGCAGCCCAAGTGGGGGCACAGGGTCCTACGAGCAGTACTTC.

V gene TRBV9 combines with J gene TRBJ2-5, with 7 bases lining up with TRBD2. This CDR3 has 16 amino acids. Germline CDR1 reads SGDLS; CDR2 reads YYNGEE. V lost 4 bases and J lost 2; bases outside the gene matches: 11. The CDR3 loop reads CASSLSLAGEQETQYF. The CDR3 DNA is TGTGCCAGCAGCCTGAGTTTGGCGGGAGAGCAAGAGACCCAGTACTTC.

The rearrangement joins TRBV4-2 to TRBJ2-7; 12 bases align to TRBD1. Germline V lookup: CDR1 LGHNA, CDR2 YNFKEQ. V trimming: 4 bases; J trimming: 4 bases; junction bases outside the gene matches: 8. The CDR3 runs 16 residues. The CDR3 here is CASSRRGTGGMYEQYF. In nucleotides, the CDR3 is TGTGCCAGCAGCCGAAGAGGGACAGGGGGCATGTACGAGCAGTACTTC.

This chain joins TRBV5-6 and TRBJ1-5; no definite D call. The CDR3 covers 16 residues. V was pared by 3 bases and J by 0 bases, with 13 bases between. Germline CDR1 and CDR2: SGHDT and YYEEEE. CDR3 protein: CASSYWTGGSNQPQHF. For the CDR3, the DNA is TGTGCCAGCAGCTACTGGACGGGCGGTAGCAATCAGCCCCAGCATTTT. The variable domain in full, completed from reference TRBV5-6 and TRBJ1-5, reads DAGVTQSPTHLIKTRGQQVTLRCSPKSGHDTVSWYQQALGQGPQFIFQYYEEEERQRGNFPDRFSGHQFPNYSSELNVNALLLGDSALYLCASSYWTGGSNQPQHFGDGTRLSIL.

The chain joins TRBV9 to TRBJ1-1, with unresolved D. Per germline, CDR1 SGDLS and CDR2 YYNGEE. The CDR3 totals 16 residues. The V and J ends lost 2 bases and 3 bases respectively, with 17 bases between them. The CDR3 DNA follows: TGTGCCAGCAGCGTCGGACGGTCAGACGGAGACACTGAAGCTTTCTTT. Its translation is CASSVGRSDGDTEAFF. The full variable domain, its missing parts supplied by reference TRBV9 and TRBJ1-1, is DSGVTQTPKHLITATGQRVTLRCSPRSGDLSVYWYQQSLDQGLQFLIQYYNGEERAKGNILERFSAQQFPDLHSELNLSSLELGDSALYFCASSVGRSDGDTEAFFGQGTRLTVV.

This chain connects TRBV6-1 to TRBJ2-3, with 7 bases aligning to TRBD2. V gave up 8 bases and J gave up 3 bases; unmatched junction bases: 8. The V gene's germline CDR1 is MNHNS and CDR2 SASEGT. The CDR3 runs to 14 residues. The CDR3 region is CASLGGRGTDTQYF. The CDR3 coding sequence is TGTGCCAGCTTGGGGGGGAGGGGTACAGATACGCAGTATTTT.

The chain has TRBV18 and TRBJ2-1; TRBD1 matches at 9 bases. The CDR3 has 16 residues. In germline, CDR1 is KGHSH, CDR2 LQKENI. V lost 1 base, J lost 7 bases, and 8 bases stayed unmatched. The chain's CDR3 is CASSPLGQGGWNEQFF. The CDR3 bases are TGTGCCAGCTCACCACTGGGACAGGGAGGGTGGAATGAGCAGTTCTTC.

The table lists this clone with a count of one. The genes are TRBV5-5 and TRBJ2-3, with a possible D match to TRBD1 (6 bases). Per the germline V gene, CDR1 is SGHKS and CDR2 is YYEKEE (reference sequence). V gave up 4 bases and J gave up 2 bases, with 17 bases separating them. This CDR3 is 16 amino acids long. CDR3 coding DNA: TGTGCCAGCAGCCTGACAGGCGGCACTTCCACAGATACGCAGTATTTT. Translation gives CASSLTGGTSTDTQYF.

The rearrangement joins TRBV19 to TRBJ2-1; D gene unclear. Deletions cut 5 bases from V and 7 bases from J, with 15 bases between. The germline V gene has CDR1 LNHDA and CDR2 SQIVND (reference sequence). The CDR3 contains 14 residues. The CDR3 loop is CASSVLDDRNEQFF. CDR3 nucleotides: TGTGCCAGTAGTGTTTTAGATGACCGTAATGAGCAGTTCTTC.

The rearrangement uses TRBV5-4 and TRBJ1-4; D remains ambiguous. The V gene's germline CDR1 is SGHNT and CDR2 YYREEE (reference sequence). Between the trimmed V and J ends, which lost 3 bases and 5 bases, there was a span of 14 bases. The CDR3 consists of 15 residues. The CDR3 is CASSYGGSGNEKLFF. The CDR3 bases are TGTGCCAGCAGCTATGGAGGGTCAGGCAATGAAAAACTGTTTTTT. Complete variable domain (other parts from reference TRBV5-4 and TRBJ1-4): ETGVTQSPTHLIKTRGQQVTLRCSSQSGHNTVSWYQQALGQGPQFIFQYYREEENGRGNFPPRFSGLQFPNYSSELNVNALELDDSALYLCASSYGGSGNEKLFFGSGTQLSVL.

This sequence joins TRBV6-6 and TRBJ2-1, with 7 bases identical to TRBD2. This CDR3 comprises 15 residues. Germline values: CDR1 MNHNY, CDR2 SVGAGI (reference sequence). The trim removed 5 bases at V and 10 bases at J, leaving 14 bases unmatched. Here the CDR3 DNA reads TGTGCCAGCAGTCCCTGGGGGGGAGGGAGCGAAGAGCAGTTCTTC. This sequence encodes CASSPWGGGSEEQFF.

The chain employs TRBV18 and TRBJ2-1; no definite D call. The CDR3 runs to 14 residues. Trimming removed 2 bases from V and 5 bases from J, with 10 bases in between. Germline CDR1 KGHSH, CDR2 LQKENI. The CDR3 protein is CASSPTGSDNEQFF. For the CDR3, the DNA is TGTGCCAGCTCACCAACCGGGTCAGACAATGAGCAGTTCTTC.

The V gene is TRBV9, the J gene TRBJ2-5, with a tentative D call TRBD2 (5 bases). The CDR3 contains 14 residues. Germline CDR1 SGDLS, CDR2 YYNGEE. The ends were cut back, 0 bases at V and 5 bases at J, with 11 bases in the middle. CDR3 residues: CASSVEGGSETQYF. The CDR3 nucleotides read TGTGCCAGCAGCGTAGAAGGAGGCTCTGAGACCCAGTACTTC.

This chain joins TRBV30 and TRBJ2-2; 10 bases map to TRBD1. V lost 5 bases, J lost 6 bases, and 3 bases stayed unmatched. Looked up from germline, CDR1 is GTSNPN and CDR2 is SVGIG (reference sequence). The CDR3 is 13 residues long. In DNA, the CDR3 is TGTGCCTGGGGGACAGGGGTCGCCGGGGAGCTGTTTTTT. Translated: CAWGTGVAGELFF.

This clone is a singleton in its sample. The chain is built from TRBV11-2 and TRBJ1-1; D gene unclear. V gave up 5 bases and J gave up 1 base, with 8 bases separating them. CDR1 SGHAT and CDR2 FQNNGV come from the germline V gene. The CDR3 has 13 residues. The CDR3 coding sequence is TGTGCCAGCAGCACCCCCCGGAACACTGAAGCTTTCTTT. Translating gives CASSTPRNTEAFF.

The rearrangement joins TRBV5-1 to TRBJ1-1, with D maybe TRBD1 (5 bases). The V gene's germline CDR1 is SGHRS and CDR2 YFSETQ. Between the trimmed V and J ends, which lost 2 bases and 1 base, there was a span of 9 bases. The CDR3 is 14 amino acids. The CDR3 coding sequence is TGCGCCAGCAGCTTCAGGGCGGGGAACACTGAAGCTTTCTTT. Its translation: CASSFRAGNTEAFF.

CDR3 DNA: TGTGCCAGCAGCCAAGAATCTTCGTCCAAATACGACAATGAGCAGTTCTTC. Translated, it gives CASSQESSSKYDNEQFF. The chain combines TRBV4-2 with TRBJ2-1; D gene uncertain. Per the germline V gene, CDR1 is LGHNA and CDR2 is YNFKEQ. This CDR3 contains 17 residues. Trimming left V 0 bases short and J 5 bases short, with 17 bases between.

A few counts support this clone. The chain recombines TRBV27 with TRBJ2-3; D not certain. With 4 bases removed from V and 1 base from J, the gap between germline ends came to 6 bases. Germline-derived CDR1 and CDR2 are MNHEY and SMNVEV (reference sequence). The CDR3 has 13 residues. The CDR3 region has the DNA TGTGCCAGCAGTTCCTACCGCACAGATACGCAGTATTTT. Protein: CASSSYRTDTQYF.

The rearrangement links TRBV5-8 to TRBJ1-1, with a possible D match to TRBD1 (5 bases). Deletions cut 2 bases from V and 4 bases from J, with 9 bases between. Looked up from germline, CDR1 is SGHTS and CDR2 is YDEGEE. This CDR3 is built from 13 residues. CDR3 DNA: TGTGCCAGCAGCTTCTCGGGGGGCACTGAAGCTTTCTTT. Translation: CASSFSGGTEAFF. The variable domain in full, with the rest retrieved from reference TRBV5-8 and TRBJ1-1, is EAGVTQSPTHLIKTRGQQATLRCSPISGHTSVYWYQQALGLGLQFLLWYDEGEERNRGNFPPRFSGRQFPNYSSELNVNALELEDSALYLCASSFSGGTEAFFGQGTRLTVV.

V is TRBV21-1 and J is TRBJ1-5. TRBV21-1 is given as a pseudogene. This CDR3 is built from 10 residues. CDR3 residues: CAILYQPQHF. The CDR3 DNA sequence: TGTGCCATCTTATATCAGCCCCAGCATTTT.

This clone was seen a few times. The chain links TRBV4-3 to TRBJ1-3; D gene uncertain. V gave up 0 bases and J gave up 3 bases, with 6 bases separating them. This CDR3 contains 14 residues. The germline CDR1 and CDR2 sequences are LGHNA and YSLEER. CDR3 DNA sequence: TGCGCCAGCAGCCAAGATCAGCGTGGAAACACCATATATTTT. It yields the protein CASSQDQRGNTIYF.

The DNA for the CDR3 is TGTGCCAGCAGCCCTAAGCTAAGGGGGGTTTGGACTGAAGCTTTCTTT. It translates to CASSPKLRGVWTEAFF. This rearrangement joins TRBV14 to TRBJ1-1; tentatively, D is TRBD1 (6 bases). This CDR3 has 16 residues. Trimming took off 4 bases at V and 5 bases at J, with 20 bases between the two ends. Germline assignment: CDR1 SGHDN and CDR2 FVKESK.

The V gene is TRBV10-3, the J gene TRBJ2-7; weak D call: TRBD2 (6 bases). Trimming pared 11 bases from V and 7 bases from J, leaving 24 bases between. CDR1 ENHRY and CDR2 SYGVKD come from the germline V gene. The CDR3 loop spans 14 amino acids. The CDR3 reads CASGGTAGQGEQYF. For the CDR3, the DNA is TGTGCCTCCGGAGGGACGGCAGGCCAGGGTGAGCAGTACTTC.

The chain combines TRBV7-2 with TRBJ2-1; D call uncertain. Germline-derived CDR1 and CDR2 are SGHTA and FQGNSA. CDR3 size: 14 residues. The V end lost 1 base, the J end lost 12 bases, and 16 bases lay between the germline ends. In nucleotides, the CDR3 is TGTGCCAGCAGCTTAGATCAATTCCAGCGACGGCAGTTCTTC. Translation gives CASSLDQFQRRQFF. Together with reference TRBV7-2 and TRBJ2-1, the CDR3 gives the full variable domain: GAGVSQSPSNKVTEKGKDVELRCDPISGHTALYWYRQSLGQGLEFLIYFQGNSAPDKSGLPSDRFSAERTGGSVSTLTIQRTQQEDSAVYLCASSLDQFQRRQFFGPGTRLTVL.